Listed below are T cell receptor beta chains from one sample, sequenced in a study of cytomegalovirus exposure and HLA in healthy donors. Repertoires were generated with immunoSEQ multiplex PCR, while TCRdb's copy carries only in-frame clones and drops some. The table includes around 150,000 clones, less than 90% detected once. What was sequenced was PBMCs. The receptors come from a young woman in good health and CMV-seronegative. CDR3s include the opening cysteine and the closing phenylalanine or tryptophan. The D gene is left open where the match is weak. Clone size is given for some rows only: seen once, a few or many times, or a class if the clone is expanded.

>NA|TRBJ1-5|TRBV4-2|NA
TGTGCCAGCAGCCAATTCCCGGACAATAATCAGCCCCAGCATTTT
CASSQFPDNNQPQHF
>NA|TRBJ2-2|TRBV2|TRBD1
TGTGCCAGCAGTGGACAGGGATGGGACACCGGGGAGCTGTTTTTT
CASSGQGWDTGELFF
>NA|TRBJ1-1|TRBV2|NA
TGTGCCAGCGGCCTGCGTTCACTGACTATGAACACTGAAGCTTTCTTT
CASGLRSLTMNTEAFF
>NA|TRBJ2-7|TRBV27|TRBD1
TGTGCCAGCAGTTTTGTCGGGACAGGTACCTACGAGCAGTACTTC
CASSFVGTGTYEQYF
>NA|TRBJ2-1|TRBV5-1|TRBD1
TGCGCCAGCAGCTTGGTGGGACAGGTTGTGTTTATGGAGAGCTTCAATGAGCAGTTCTTC
CASSLVGQVVFMESFNEQFF
>NA|TRBJ2-7|TRBV30|NA
TGTGCCTGGAGTCGGACTTCCTACGAGCAGTACTTC
CAWSRTSYEQYF
>NA|TRBJ2-7|TRBV2|NA
TGTGCCAGCAGTGAAGGAGAGCTAAGCTACGAGCAGTACTTC
CASSEGELSYEQYF
>NA|TRBJ1-1|TRBV11-2|TRBD1
TGTGCCAGCAGCCCGGGACAGTGGGACATGAACACTGAAGCTTTCTTT
CASSPGQWDMNTEAFF
>NA|TRBJ2-3|TRBV28|TRBD2
TGTGCCAGCAGTTTCGCAGTACTAGCGGCTACCTCCTCAAGCACAGATACGCAGTATTTT
CASSFAVLAATSSSTDTQYF
>NA|TRBJ2-1|TRBV9|NA
TGTGCCAGCGCCCGGCGAGGTGTCGGCAATGAGCAGTTCTTC
CASARRGVGNEQFF
>NA|TRBJ1-5|TRBV30|NA
TGTGCCTGGAGTCTTACAGGGTGGGATCAGCCCCAGCATTTT
CAWSLTGWDQPQHF
>NA|TRBJ2-1|TRBV4-1|TRBD2
TGCGCCAGCAGCCAAGATCTCATAGCGGGGTCCTACAATGAGCAGTTCTTC
CASSQDLIAGSYNEQFF
>NA|TRBJ1-5|TRBV28|TRBD1
TGTGCCAGCAGTGTCGGACAGGCGACTTATAGCAATCAGCCCCAGCATTTT
CASSVGQATYSNQPQHF
>NA|TRBJ2-2|TRBV11-1|TRBD1
TGTGCCAGCAGCCCGGGACAGGGAGACACCGGGGAGCTGTTTTTT
CASSPGQGDTGELFF
>NA|TRBJ1-1|TRBV5-1|NA
TGCGCCAGCAGCGTCCTGGGTCAGGGAAGCACTGAAGCTTTCTTT
CASSVLGQGSTEAFF
>NA|TRBJ2-2|TRBV6-1|NA
TGTGCCACCGACAGAAACACCGGGGAGCTGTTTTTT
CATDRNTGELFF
>NA|TRBJ2-7|TRBV5-1|TRBD2
TGCGCCAGCAGCTTGGGACTAGCGGGAGCAGACGAGCAGTACTTC
CASSLGLAGADEQYF
>NA|TRBJ1-5|TRBV28|TRBD1
TGTGCCAGCAGTTTAGGACAGGGGGCGAATCAGCCCCAGCATTTT
CASSLGQGANQPQHF
>NA|TRBJ2-1|TRBV10-2|TRBD2
TGCGCCACCGTCCTTTTACGAAAGCGGGAGGTCGGGGATGAGCAGTTCTTC
CATVLLRKREVGDEQFF
>NA|TRBJ1-1|TRBV28|NA
TGTGCCAGCAGCGGGGTTTATAGGACTGAAGCTTTCTTT
CASSGVYRTEAFF
>NA|TRBJ2-5|TRBV11-2|NA
TGTGCCAGCAGCGCTACAGAGACCCAGTACTTC
CASSATETQYF
>once|TRBJ2-3|TRBV18|NA
TGTGCCAGCTCACCATTTCAGGGGCGGGTCGAGGATACGCAGTATTTT
CASSPFQGRVEDTQYF
>NA|TRBJ2-4|TRBV15|TRBD1
TGTGCCACCAGCAGACCCACAGGGGTAAGGGACATTCAGTACTTC
CATSRPTGVRDIQYF
>once|TRBJ1-1|TRBV7-9|NA
TGTGCCAGCAGCTTAGGCGGGGACACTGAAGCTTTCTTT
CASSLGGDTEAFF
>NA|TRBJ2-2|TRBV28|NA
TGTGCCAGTAAACCTCTAAACACCGGGGAGCTGTTTTTT
CASKPLNTGELFF
>NA|TRBJ2-5|TRBV28|NA
TGTGCCAGCAGCCCTGGGTGGGCAGACCAAGAGACCCAGTACTTC
CASSPGWADQETQYF
>few|TRBJ2-1|TRBV11-3|NA
TGTGCCAGCAGCGGAGACTACAATGAGCAGTTCTTC
CASSGDYNEQFF
>NA|TRBJ1-1|TRBV28|NA
TGTGCCAGCAGTTTTCGGGGGGGAAGGTCTGAAGCTTTCTTT
CASSFRGGRSEAFF